What follows are 12 T cell receptor beta chains derived from one specimen sequenced in a study of blood T cell repertoires in COVID-19. Data came from immunoSEQ multiplex PCR; TCRdb stores just in-frame clones and leaves some out. The table includes a few hundred thousand clones, roughly 86% detected once. Sequencing was performed on PBMCs or T cells enriched from blood (not recorded which). The receptors were gathered from a woman aged 18-30 years who had recovered from COVID-19.

This sequence joins TRBV28 and TRBJ2-3; TRBD2 agrees at 8 bases. Per the germline V gene, CDR1 is MDHEN and CDR2 is SYDVKM. The CDR3 is 14 amino acids. V shed 8 bases and J 2 bases; nucleotides not matched to a gene: 6. CDR3 amino acids: CASQASGFTDTQYF. The DNA of the CDR3 is TGTGCCAGCCAAGCTAGCGGGTTCACAGATACGCAGTATTTT.

This clone was detected only once. The gene calls are TRBV6-2 or TRBV6-3 and TRBJ1-1; D is possibly TRBD1 (5 bases). Trimming pared 2 bases from V and 2 bases from J, leaving 9 bases between. The CDR3 length is 14 residues. From germline, CDR1 is MNHEY and CDR2 SVGEGT. CDR3 protein: CASSYTRANTEAFF. DNA for the CDR3: TGTGCCAGCAGTTACACCAGGGCTAACACTGAAGCTTTCTTT.

The V and J genes are TRBV14 and TRBJ1-1, with D unclear. The CDR3 contains 13 residues. Trimming cost V 3 bases and J 9 bases, with 14 bases left between them. The germline CDR1 and CDR2 sequences are SGHDN and FVKESK. Written as DNA, the CDR3 is TGTGCCAGCAGCCAGGGAGGCAAAAATAAAGCTTTCTTT. This sequence encodes CASSQGGKNKAFF.

V gene TRBV7-2 combines with J gene TRBJ1-2, with D maybe TRBD1 (6 bases). V gave up 2 bases and J gave up 4 bases, with 14 bases separating them. The CDR3 runs to 15 residues. CDR1 SGHTA and CDR2 FQGNSA come from the germline V gene. This CDR3 reads CASSLTEGQIYGYTF. The CDR3, as DNA: TGTGCCAGCAGCTTAACCGAAGGACAGATCTATGGCTACACCTTC.

The chain has TRBV7-2 and TRBJ1-1; D is unresolved. Germline CDR1 reads SGHTA; CDR2 reads FQGNSA. Trimming removed 5 bases at V and 4 bases at J, with 17 bases between. This CDR3 is built from 15 residues. Written as DNA, the CDR3 is TGTGCCAGCAGCGGGAGAGTCAGTCGGGGCACTGAAGCTTTCTTT. Protein: CASSGRVSRGTEAFF.

J is TRBJ1-4 and V is TRBV11-2; 11 positions match TRBD1. Germline V lookup: CDR1 SGHAT, CDR2 FQNNGV. V lost 4 bases, J lost 7 bases, and 8 bases stayed unmatched. This CDR3 contains 16 residues. The CDR3 nucleotides read TGTGCCAGCAGCTGGACAGGGGGCGGGCTAGGTGAAAAACTGTTTTTT. Protein: CASSWTGGGLGEKLFF.

The chain is built from TRBV7-9 and TRBJ2-5, with 11 bases fitting TRBD2. The V and J ends lost 5 bases and 2 bases, in that order; junction bases with no gene match: 10. The CDR3 loop spans 17 amino acids. Germline-derived CDR1 and CDR2 are SEHNR and FQNEAQ (reference sequence). The CDR3 sequence is CASSKPLAGENQETQYF. As DNA, the CDR3 is TGTGCCAGCAGCAAACCACTAGCGGGAGAAAATCAAGAGACCCAGTACTTC.

The chain uses TRBV29-1 and TRBJ2-1, with 9 bases that match TRBD1. CDR1 is SQVTM and CDR2 is ANQGSEA in the germline V gene. The CDR3 consists of 13 residues. With 1 base clipped from V and 8 bases from J, the junction kept 3 bases outside the gene matches. The CDR3 DNA follows: TGCAGCGTTGAAGGGACAGGGGTGGATGAGCAGTTCTTC. Its translation: CSVEGTGVDEQFF.

The chain employs TRBV19 and TRBJ2-2; 7 bases align to TRBD2. V lost 7 bases to trimming and J lost 4 bases; unmatched junction nucleotides: 6. This CDR3 region has 14 residues. Per the germline V gene, CDR1 is LNHDA and CDR2 is SQIVND (reference sequence). CDR3 sequence (DNA): TGTGCCAGTAACTCTGGGGGGGGCACCGGGGAGCTGTTTTTT. Translation: CASNSGGGTGELFF.

To note about this clone: One end of the junction does not line up with germline, which may come from a read error. The chain links TRBV7-9 to TRBJ1-2, with D perhaps matching TRBD1 (5 bases). This CDR3 comprises 12 residues. Germline-derived CDR1 and CDR2 are SEHNR and FQNEAQ (reference sequence). The CDR3: CASSLEPQGMVF. Written as DNA, the CDR3 is TGTGCCAGCAGCTTAGAACCGCAGGGAATGGTCTTC.

V and J are TRBV6-2 or TRBV6-3 and TRBJ1-3; D uncertain. Per the germline V gene, CDR1 is MNHEY and CDR2 is SVGEGT. V lost 0 bases and J 0 bases, leaving 12 bases between the germline ends. This CDR3 is built from 17 residues. The CDR3, as DNA: TGTGCCAGCAGTTACTCTCGCCCGGGAGACTCTGGAAACACCATATATTTT. As protein: CASSYSRPGDSGNTIYF.

The table lists this clone with a count of one. This chain uses TRBV11-1 with TRBJ1-1; 10 bases are a match to TRBD1. Germline CDR1 SGHAT, CDR2 FQDESV (reference sequence). V dropped 5 bases and J dropped 3; count of bases not matched to a gene: 9. The CDR3 has 16 residues. The CDR3 coding sequence is TGTGCCAGCAGCGGACGACAGGGGGCTTACGACACTGAAGCTTTCTTT. Residues: CASSGRQGAYDTEAFF.